These 31 T cell receptor beta chains were all obtained from the same sample, sequenced in a study of cytomegalovirus exposure and HLA in healthy donors. The PCR employed 60 Vbeta primers together with 13 Jbeta primers. Here immunoSEQ multiplex PCR was the method, and the copy in TCRdb shows in-frame clones only, minus some. Altogether around 88,000 clones are present, approximately 74% being singletons, with the ten largest covering under 2%. Sequencing was performed on PBMCs. The receptor source for this set is a male donor in good health and CMV-seronegative.

V and J are TRBV7-2 and TRBJ2-2; maybe TRBD2 (7 bases). CDR1 is SGHTA and CDR2 is FQGNSA in the germline V gene. Trimming pared 5 bases from V and 3 bases from J, leaving 22 bases between. The CDR3 runs 18 residues. In nucleotides, the CDR3 is TGTGCCAGCAGCCCGATGGGGGGGGCTATAGGTGACACCGGGGAGCTGTTTTTT. This gives the protein CASSPMGGAIGDTGELFF.

The rearrangement links TRBV9 to TRBJ2-2, with TRBD2 identical over 10 bases. The germline V gene encodes CDR1 SGDLS and CDR2 YYNGEE. Trimming removed 4 bases from V and 4 bases from J; junction bases left unmatched: 16. The CDR3 totals 19 residues. Here the CDR3 reads CASSSQRGLAGVVTGELFF. CDR3 DNA: TGTGCCAGCAGCTCCCAAAGGGGTCTAGCGGGAGTGGTCACCGGGGAGCTGTTTTTT. The full variable domain, its missing parts supplied by reference TRBV9 and TRBJ2-2, is DSGVTQTPKHLITATGQRVTLRCSPRSGDLSVYWYQQSLDQGLQFLIQYYNGEERAKGNILERFSAQQFPDLHSELNLSSLELGDSALYFCASSSQRGLAGVVTGELFFGEGSRLTVL.

This clone was found a few times. The chain links TRBV30 to TRBJ1-6; D is ambiguous. CDR3 length: 13 amino acids. Germline V gene lookup returns CDR1 GTSNPN and CDR2 SVGIG (reference sequence). The V end lost 2 bases, the J end lost 5 bases, and 7 bases lay between the germline ends. The CDR3 coding sequence is TGTGCCTGGAGTCCACAAAATAATTCACCCCTCCACTTT. Protein product: CAWSPQNNSPLHF.

This clone was recorded once. The CDR3 DNA reads TGTGCCAGCAGTTTCCCCGACAGGGTGGCCTACGAGCAGTACTTC. Protein product: CASSFPDRVAYEQYF. The chain uses TRBV28 and TRBJ2-7, with 7 bases that match TRBD1. V lost 3 bases, J lost 2 bases, and 7 bases stayed unmatched. CDR1 and CDR2 (germline): MDHEN, SYDVKM. The CDR3 contains 15 residues.

This clone was observed once. This chain connects TRBV5-4 to TRBJ2-6; D is unresolved. This CDR3 is built from 16 residues. CDR1 is SGHNT, CDR2 YYREEE, per germline (reference sequence). V lost 2 bases and J 1 base, leaving 10 bases between the germline ends. The CDR3 sequence: CASSFLGVSGANVLTF. The CDR3 nucleotides are TGTGCCAGCAGCTTCCTCGGAGTGTCTGGGGCCAACGTCCTGACTTTC. Looking up the rest from reference TRBV5-4 and TRBJ2-6 gives the full variable domain: ETGVTQSPTHLIKTRGQQVTLRCSSQSGHNTVSWYQQALGQGPQFIFQYYREEENGRGNFPPRFSGLQFPNYSSELNVNALELDDSALYLCASSFLGVSGANVLTFGAGSRLTVL.

The rearrangement links TRBV15 to TRBJ1-5; 11 bases fit TRBD1. The CDR3 has 14 amino acids. V gave up 6 bases and J gave up 4 bases; unmatched junction bases: 2. Germline CDR1 and CDR2: LNHNV and YYDKDF (reference sequence). The CDR3 region is CATRRDRGNQPQHF. Here the CDR3 DNA reads TGTGCCACCAGACGGGACAGGGGGAATCAGCCCCAGCATTTT. The full variable domain, in which reference TRBV15 and TRBJ1-5 provide the parts outside the CDR3, is DAMVIQNPRYQVTQFGKPVTLSCSQTLNHNVMYWYQQKSSQAPKLLFHYYDKDFNNEADTPDNFQSRRPNTSFCFLDIRSPGLGDTAMYLCATRRDRGNQPQHFGDGTRLSIL.

The chain couples TRBV6-1 to TRBJ1-5; D is possibly TRBD1 (6 bases). The germline CDR1 and CDR2 sequences are MNHNS and SASEGT. Deletions cut 4 bases from V and 7 bases from J, with 14 bases between. The CDR3 has 14 amino acids. CDR3 nucleotides: TGTGCCAGCAGTGGTAGGACAGCAGGGCAGCCCCAGCATTTT. This codes for CASSGRTAGQPQHF.

The chain carries TRBV28 and TRBJ1-2; possible D gene TRBD1, 6 bases. V lost 3 bases and J lost 1, with 9 bases in between. From germline, CDR1 is MDHEN and CDR2 SYDVKM. The CDR3 runs to 14 residues. This CDR3 is CASSFPDSNYGYTF. In DNA, the CDR3 is TGTGCCAGCAGTTTTCCGGACAGTAACTATGGCTACACCTTC.

The chain combines TRBV11-1 with TRBJ2-7; 9 bases are shared with TRBD2. Germline loops: CDR1 SGHAT, CDR2 FQDESV (reference sequence). There are 15 residues in the CDR3. V dropped 8 bases and J dropped 0; count of bases not matched to a gene: 8. The chain's CDR3 is CASAQSGRSSYEQYF. CDR3 in DNA: TGTGCCAGCGCCCAAAGCGGGAGGAGCTCCTACGAGCAGTACTTC.

The V call is TRBV6-1, the J call TRBJ2-1; 7 bases map to TRBD2. CDR3 length equals 14 residues. Per germline, CDR1 MNHNS and CDR2 SASEGT. Written as DNA, the CDR3 is TGTTCCGGCGCCTCGAGCGGGGCCTACAATGAGCAGTTCTTC. Its translation: CSGASSGAYNEQFF.

V usage is TRBV6-1 and J usage is TRBJ2-3; 9 bases fit TRBD1. The CDR3 is made up of 15 amino acids. Germline CDR1 and CDR2: MNHNS and SASEGT. The junction had 6 bases not matched to a gene; V was cut back by 6 bases and J by 2 bases. CDR3 region: CASRDRGDSTDTQYF. The CDR3 DNA reads TGTGCCAGCAGGGACAGGGGAGATTCCACAGATACGCAGTATTTT.

The rearrangement joins TRBV5-6 to TRBJ1-2, with D hard to call. The CDR3 extends over 14 amino acids. V lost 0 bases and J lost 8, with 14 bases in between. Per the germline V gene, CDR1 is SGHDT and CDR2 is YYEEEE. The CDR3 here is CASSLARQRRGYTF. CDR3 coding DNA: TGTGCCAGCAGCTTGGCCCGGCAGCGCCGCGGCTACACCTTC.

The chain employs TRBV6-7 and TRBJ1-1; TRBD1 aligns across 9 bases. Being an ORF, TRBV6-7 has a function that is uncertain. This CDR3 comprises 17 residues. The J segment lost 4 bases and the V segment lost 2 bases, leaving 11 bases of the junction unmatched. CDR3 sequence: CASSYDSLWDRATEAFF. The DNA for the CDR3 is TGTGCCAGCAGTTACGATTCCTTATGGGACAGGGCCACTGAAGCTTTCTTT.

The V and J genes are TRBV19 and TRBJ2-7, with 8 bases aligning to TRBD1. There are 14 residues in the CDR3. Trimming took 7 bases from V and 2 from J; bases not matched to a gene: 7. The germline CDR1 and CDR2 sequences are LNHDA and SQIVND (reference sequence). The CDR3 here is CASKTGGSTYEQYF. The CDR3 coding sequence is TGTGCCAGTAAAACAGGGGGTTCAACCTACGAGCAGTACTTC.

The V call is TRBV27, the J call TRBJ1-5; D gene ambiguous. Trimming shortened V by 2 bases and J by 0 bases, and 8 bases separated the two germline ends. Germline V gene sequence: CDR1 MNHEY, CDR2 SMNVEV (reference sequence). This CDR3 comprises 15 residues. The chain's CDR3 is CASSLNSPSNQPQHF. The CDR3 DNA follows: TGTGCCAGCAGTTTAAACAGTCCTAGCAATCAGCCCCAGCATTTT.

V usage is TRBV7-2 and J usage is TRBJ2-7; D perhaps matches TRBD1 (5 bases). V dropped 5 bases and J dropped 2 bases, with 13 bases sitting between them. The length of the CDR3 is 14 residues. CDR1 is SGHTA, CDR2 FQGNSA, per germline. The DNA for the CDR3 is TGTGCCAGCAGCGCCCGGACACTTACCTACGAGCAGTACTTC. Its protein is CASSARTLTYEQYF.

The chain carries TRBV5-4 and TRBJ2-7; 12 bases fit TRBD2. Germline trimming cut 4 bases from V and 3 bases from J; bases unmatched to any gene: 8. The CDR3 length is 16 residues. Germline V gene sequence: CDR1 SGHNT, CDR2 YYREEE (reference sequence). The CDR3 DNA sequence: TGTGCCAGCAGCCTTAGGGCTAGCGGGAGGGGCTACGAGCAGTACTTC. Its protein is CASSLRASGRGYEQYF.

This chain connects TRBV15 to TRBJ2-5; maybe TRBD1 (6 bases). The germline V gene encodes CDR1 LNHNV and CDR2 YYDKDF (reference sequence). V was pared by 1 base and J by 1 base, with 13 bases between. This CDR3 comprises 16 residues. CDR3 nucleotide sequence: TGTGCCACCAGCAGAGGGGGGCCGTATGTCCAAGAGACCCAGTACTTC. As protein: CATSRGGPYVQETQYF.

The chain links TRBV9 to TRBJ2-5, with D hard to call. This CDR3 has 13 amino acids. Trimming pared 4 bases from V and 4 bases from J, leaving 11 bases between. Looked up from germline, CDR1 is SGDLS and CDR2 is YYNGEE. The CDR3 protein is CASSSGSGETQYF. For the CDR3, the DNA is TGTGCCAGCAGCTCGGGTTCGGGAGAGACCCAGTACTTC. Looking up the rest from reference TRBV9 and TRBJ2-5 gives the full variable domain: DSGVTQTPKHLITATGQRVTLRCSPRSGDLSVYWYQQSLDQGLQFLIQYYNGEERAKGNILERFSAQQFPDLHSELNLSSLELGDSALYFCASSSGSGETQYFGPGTRLLVL.

The chain carries TRBV6-1 and TRBJ2-1; tentative D call: TRBD1 (7 bases). Germline values: CDR1 MNHNS, CDR2 SASEGT. The CDR3 sequence is 17 residues long. V was pared by 4 bases and J by 9 bases, with 25 bases between. The CDR3: CASSGAGGIPSFGEQFF. The DNA for the CDR3 is TGTGCCAGCAGTGGGGCAGGGGGGATCCCATCCTTTGGTGAGCAGTTCTTC.

The V gene is TRBV1, the J gene TRBJ2-3; the table calls TRBD2, which could not be checked here. TRBV1 corresponds to a pseudogene. The CDR3 is 19 residues long. This chain's CDR3 is CTSSQVRIGTSGSTDTQYF. Here the CDR3 DNA reads TGCACCAGCAGCCAAGTACGAATAGGGACTAGCGGGAGCACAGATACGCAGTATTTT.

This chain links TRBV19 with TRBJ1-4, with no clear D. V lost 7 bases and J lost 0, with 9 bases in between. The CDR3 has 14 amino acids. Looked up from germline, CDR1 is LNHDA and CDR2 is SQIVND (reference sequence). Written as DNA, the CDR3 is TGTGCCAGTACGACCAGGACAACTAATGAAAAACTGTTTTTT. Amino acids: CASTTRTTNEKLFF. Together with reference TRBV19 and TRBJ1-4, the CDR3 gives the full variable domain: DGGITQSPKYLFRKEGQNVTLSCEQNLNHDAMYWYRQDPGQGLRLIYYSQIVNDFQKGDIAEGYSVSREKKESFPLTVTSAQKNPTAFYLCASTTRTTNEKLFFGSGTQLSVL.

The chain joins TRBV19 to TRBJ1-5; D may be TRBD1 (5 bases). CDR3 length equals 13 residues. V lost 5 bases and J lost 4, with 9 bases in between. The germline gives CDR1 LNHDA, CDR2 SQIVND (reference sequence). Here the CDR3 reads CASSLQGNQPQHF. DNA of the CDR3: TGTGCCAGTAGTCTCCAGGGAAATCAGCCCCAGCATTTT.

The rearrangement uses TRBV27 and TRBJ2-3; D is unclear. Per germline, CDR1 MNHEY and CDR2 SMNVEV (reference sequence). The CDR3 runs to 13 residues. V shed 0 bases and J shed 6 bases, with 7 bases lying between them. The DNA of the CDR3 is TGTGCCAGCAGTTTATCGAGCTGGGATACGCAGTATTTT. Protein: CASSLSSWDTQYF.

The chain employs TRBV9 and TRBJ1-2, with TRBD1 matching over 7 bases. The CDR3 covers 16 residues. Germline V gives CDR1 SGDLS, CDR2 YYNGEE. The V and J ends lost 2 bases and 0 bases, in that order; junction bases with no gene match: 7. CDR3 DNA: TGTGCCAGCAGCGTCGGGAGGGACAGAGCTAACTATGGCTACACCTTC. Translating gives CASSVGRDRANYGYTF.

This chain connects TRBV7-2 to TRBJ2-7, with 14 bases fitting TRBD2. The CDR3 is made up of 14 amino acids. CDR1 is SGHTA, CDR2 FQGNSA, per germline. The junction had 5 bases not matched to a gene; V was cut back by 4 bases and J by 9 bases. The CDR3 DNA sequence: TGTGCCAGCAGCTGGGGACTAGCGGGAGACGGGCAGTACTTC. It translates to CASSWGLAGDGQYF.

V and J are TRBV5-1 and TRBJ2-3; TRBD1 matches at 9 bases. CDR3 length: 16 residues. CDR1 is SGHRS and CDR2 is YFSETQ in the germline V gene. After removal of 0 bases from V and 4 bases from J, the junction contained 6 bases not matched to a gene. CDR3 in amino acids: CASSLGGQGFADTQYF. CDR3 sequence (DNA): TGCGCCAGCAGCTTGGGGGGACAGGGTTTCGCAGATACGCAGTATTTT.

CDR3 nucleotides: TGTGCCAGCAGCTTAGAGGGGTACGGCACTGAAGCTTTCTTT. This gives the protein CASSLEGYGTEAFF. This chain connects TRBV7-8 to TRBJ1-1; possible D gene TRBD1, 5 bases. The germline gives CDR1 SGHVS, CDR2 FQNEAQ. The CDR3 length is 14 residues. Between the trimmed V and J ends, which lost 1 base and 4 bases, there was a span of 10 bases.

V is TRBV7-8 and J is TRBJ2-5; 9 bases fit TRBD2. The CDR3 extends over 15 amino acids. V lost 1 base to trimming and J lost 3 bases; unmatched junction nucleotides: 3. The germline CDR1 and CDR2 sequences are SGHVS and FQNEAQ. The CDR3 DNA reads TGTGCCAGCAGCTTAGGCGGGACTAGCAAAGAGACCCAGTACTTC. Its protein product is CASSLGGTSKETQYF.

The rearrangement links TRBV4-3 to TRBJ2-3; unclear D gene. The germline V gene has CDR1 LGHNA and CDR2 YSLEER. CDR3 size: 15 residues. Deletions cut 0 bases from V and 0 bases from J, with 7 bases between. CDR3 sequence reads: CASSQDPPSTDTQYF. The CDR3, as DNA: TGCGCCAGCAGCCAAGATCCTCCCAGCACAGATACGCAGTATTTT.

The chain carries TRBV11-3 and TRBJ2-3, with 9 nucleotides matching TRBD1. J lost 4 bases, V lost 5 bases, and 7 bases had no gene match. From germline, CDR1 is SGHNT and CDR2 YENEEA. The length of the CDR3 is 15 residues. Written as DNA, the CDR3 is TGTGCCAGCAGCCCCGGGACAGGGTCTTCAGATACGCAGTATTTT. It specifies CASSPGTGSSDTQYF.